The 9 T cell receptor beta chains listed next were all sequenced from one sample in a study of T-cell memory formation after mild COVID-19. TCRdb reanalysed the 5' RACE reads using MiXCR and keeps one entry per CDR3 protein. The sample has fewer than 550,000 distinct CDR3 sequences, around 19% seen once; the top ten hold around 8%. Sequenced: PBMCs or a T cell subset sorted from them (not recorded which). All receptors derive from an adult woman who had mild COVID-19 (a few samples of this study predate the infection). Cell type and time point are not known.

The chain carries TRBV2 and TRBJ2-5; the D is unclear. This CDR3 is built from 13 residues. Germline V gives CDR1 SNHLY, CDR2 FYNNEI. The V gene lost 5 bases and the J gene lost 5 bases, with 12 bases spanning the gap. The CDR3 region has the DNA TGTGCCAGCAGTACCGGTAATTACGAGACCCAGTACTTC. It is translated as CASSTGNYETQYF.

This chain connects TRBV10-3 to TRBJ1-5, with TRBD1 as a possible D gene (5 bases). The CDR3 contains 14 residues. Between the trimmed V and J ends, which lost 6 bases and 2 bases, there was a span of 11 bases. Germline V gene data show CDR1 as ENHRY and CDR2 as SYGVKD. In nucleotides, the CDR3 is TGTGCCATCAGGGACACCCTTGGCAATCAGCCCCAGCATTTT. Translation gives CAIRDTLGNQPQHF.

This clonotype occurred many times. J is TRBJ2-3 and V is TRBV5-1; TRBD1 agrees at 7 bases. The CDR3 runs 14 residues. V was clipped by 5 bases and J by 1 base; unmatched bases: 4. The V gene's germline CDR1 is SGHRS and CDR2 YFSETQ. The CDR3 region is CASRTGYRTDTQYF. The CDR3 nucleotides are TGCGCCAGCAGGACAGGGTATCGCACAGATACGCAGTATTTT.

This clonotype appeared many times. The chain carries TRBV12-3 or TRBV12-4 and TRBJ2-3; D might be TRBD2 (5 bases). The germline V and J ends were trimmed by 2 bases and 1 base, with 7 bases remaining between them. This CDR3 is built from 14 residues. The CDR3 reads CASSLSRGTDTQYF. In DNA, the CDR3 is TGTGCCAGCAGTTTATCGCGGGGCACAGATACGCAGTATTTT.

This clonotype was observed a single time. This chain connects TRBV12-5 to TRBJ2-3, with D possibly matching TRBD1 (7 bases). This CDR3 has 16 residues. V lost 4 bases, J lost 2 bases, and 16 bases lay in between. Looked up from germline, CDR1 is LGHNT and CDR2 is FRNRAP. The CDR3 coding sequence is TGTGCTAGTGGTTCCTCCAGGGGGGACACCACAGATACGCAGTATTTT. Translating it yields CASGSSRGDTTDTQYF.

This clonotype was observed a few times. The chain uses TRBV4-2 and TRBJ2-7; D not resolved. Germline CDR1 LGHNA, CDR2 YNFKEQ. The CDR3 length is 13 residues. V dropped 2 bases and J dropped 3 bases, with 8 bases sitting between them. CDR3 nucleotides: TGTGCCAGCAGCCAAACAGAGTTCTACGAGCAGTACTTC. Translation gives CASSQTEFYEQYF.

The sample holds a few counts of this clonotype. The rearrangement joins TRBV6-5 to TRBJ2-3; D not resolved. The V end was cut by 5 bases, the J end by 2 bases, with 8 bases between. Germline assignment: CDR1 MNHEY and CDR2 SVGAGI. CDR3 size: 13 residues. CDR3 nucleotide sequence: TGTGCCAGCAGTCTGACTTACACAGATACGCAGTATTTT. It yields the protein CASSLTYTDTQYF.

The chain employs TRBV30 and TRBJ1-2, with 8 bases identical to TRBD1. Germline values: CDR1 GTSNPN, CDR2 SVGIG (reference sequence). V lost 0 bases and J lost 4; bases outside the gene matches: 1. The CDR3 is 13 residues long. The CDR3 region has the DNA TGTGCCTGGAGTGTGGGGACAGGCTATGGCTACACCTTC. Translated, it gives CAWSVGTGYGYTF.

This clonotype was seen a handful of times. The chain joins TRBV18 to TRBJ1-2, with D tentatively TRBD1 (6 bases). Germline values: CDR1 KGHSH, CDR2 LQKENI. Deletions cut 2 bases from V and 3 bases from J, with 7 bases between. This CDR3 has 13 residues. The CDR3 loop reads CASSPGGHYGYTF. CDR3 DNA: TGTGCCAGCTCACCAGGGGGCCACTATGGCTACACCTTC.